This T cell receptor beta chain is from a study of persistence of HIV-infected CD4 T cells. A remark on this clone: The antigen is not known.

Overlapping HIV-1 Gag 15-mer peptides at 0.85 to 1 ug per peptide per mL were used. Memory cells lacking CD40L and CD69 with high CD45RO were sorted. The immunoSEQ assay was version 4, run in survey mode. The data were produced by immunoSEQ multiplex PCR, yet TCRdb's version contains in-frame clones alone and is incomplete. The table records approximately 35,000 clones, roughly 80% of them present only once. The TCR sequence derives from an adult with HIV. The donor label of this sample is uncertain. The specimen comprised cultured CD4+ T cells from PBMCs, sampled from a patient who received antiretroviral therapy.

CDR3 sequence reads: CASDSGTGSQETQYF. CDR3 nucleotides: TGTGCCAGTGACTCGGGGACAGGGTCCCAAGAGACCCAGTACTTC. The chain is built from TRBV19 and TRBJ2-5, with TRBD1 matching over 9 bases. The CDR3 extends over 15 amino acids. The trim removed 8 bases at V and 1 base at J, leaving 8 bases unmatched. Germline V gene data show CDR1 as LNHDA and CDR2 as SQIVND (reference sequence).